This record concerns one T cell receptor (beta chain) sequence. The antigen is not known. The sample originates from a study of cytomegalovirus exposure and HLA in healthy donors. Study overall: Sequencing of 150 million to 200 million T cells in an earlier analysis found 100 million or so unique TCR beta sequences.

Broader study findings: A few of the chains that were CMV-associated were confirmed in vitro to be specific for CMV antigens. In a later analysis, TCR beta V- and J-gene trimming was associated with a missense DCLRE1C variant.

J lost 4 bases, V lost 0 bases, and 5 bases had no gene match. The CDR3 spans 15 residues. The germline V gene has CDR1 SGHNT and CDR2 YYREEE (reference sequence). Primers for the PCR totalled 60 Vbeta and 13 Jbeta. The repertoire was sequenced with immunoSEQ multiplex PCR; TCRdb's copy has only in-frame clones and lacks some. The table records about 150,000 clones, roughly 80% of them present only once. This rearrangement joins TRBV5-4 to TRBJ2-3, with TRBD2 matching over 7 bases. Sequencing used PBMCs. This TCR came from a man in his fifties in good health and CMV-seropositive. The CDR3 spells CASSLDGGSADTQYF. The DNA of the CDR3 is TGTGCCAGCAGCTTGGATGGCGGGAGTGCAGATACGCAGTATTTT.